The 27 T cell receptor beta chains presented below share a single source sample, sequenced in a study of cytomegalovirus exposure and HLA in healthy donors. The PCR ran on 60 Vbeta and 13 Jbeta primers. Some clones are missing from TCRdb's copy, which holds only in-frame ones; the method was immunoSEQ multiplex PCR. In all, the sample yields around 140,000 clones. Sequenced input: PBMCs. Source of these receptors: a woman aged 45-65 years in good health and CMV-seronegative.

V is TRBV27 and J is TRBJ1-2; D is undetermined. Trimming took 6 bases from V and 6 from J, leaving 20 bases between them. This CDR3 has 15 residues. The germline CDR1 and CDR2 sequences are MNHEY and SMNVEV (reference sequence). Written as DNA, the CDR3 is TGTGCCAGCAGCTCTCTCCAACGTACGGGGAATGGCTACACCTTC. Its translation: CASSSLQRTGNGYTF.

The chain joins TRBV27 to TRBJ1-5, with 8 nucleotides matching TRBD1. The CDR3 covers 15 residues. Germline loops: CDR1 MNHEY, CDR2 SMNVEV (reference sequence). Trimming took 6 bases from V and 3 from J; bases not matched to a gene: 7. The chain's CDR3 is CASRKTGAINQPQHF. Written as DNA, the CDR3 is TGTGCCAGCAGAAAGACAGGGGCCATCAATCAGCCCCAGCATTTT.

The chain links TRBV5-4 to TRBJ1-2; D is unclear. CDR1 and CDR2 (germline): SGHNT, YYREEE (reference sequence). V shed 0 bases and J shed 6 bases, with 9 bases lying between them. CDR3 length equals 13 residues. The CDR3 DNA sequence: TGTGCCAGCAGCTTGGACTATGCAGATGGCTACACCTTC. It translates to CASSLDYADGYTF.

CDR3 sequence: CASSPGAETETQYF. For the CDR3, the DNA is TGTGCCAGCTCACCGGGGGCCGAGACGGAGACCCAGTACTTC. This chain links TRBV18 with TRBJ2-5; a possible D gene is TRBD1 (6 bases). The V end lost 3 bases, the J end lost 5 bases, and 13 bases lay between the germline ends. The CDR3 sequence is 14 residues long. CDR1 KGHSH and CDR2 LQKENI come from the germline V gene. The full variable domain, completed using reference TRBV18 and TRBJ2-5, is NAGVMQNPRHLVRRRGQEARLRCSPMKGHSHVYWYRQLPEEGLKFMVYLQKENIIDESGMPKERFSAEFPKEGPSILRIQQVVRGDSAAYFCASSPGAETETQYFGPGTRLLVL.

This chain uses TRBV2 with TRBJ1-2; 7 bases are a match to TRBD1. The CDR3 covers 17 residues. J was trimmed by 2 bases and V by 6 bases; bases with no gene match: 15. CDR1 and CDR2 (germline): SNHLY, FYNNEI. This CDR3 reads CASRMGPGQSSNYGYTF. The CDR3, as DNA: TGTGCCAGCAGGATGGGACCGGGACAGTCCTCAAACTATGGCTACACCTTC.

V is TRBV5-1 and J is TRBJ2-7, with 10 bases identical to TRBD1. CDR3 size: 14 residues. CDR1 and CDR2 from the germline V gene are SGHRS and YFSETQ. V trimming: 4 bases; J trimming: 6 bases; junction bases outside the gene matches: 7. The chain's CDR3 is CASSPRDRGLEQYF. As DNA, the CDR3 is TGCGCCAGCAGCCCCCGGGACAGGGGACTCGAGCAGTACTTC. The whole variable domain, remainder taken from reference TRBV5-1 and TRBJ2-7, is KAGVTQTPRYLIKTRGQQVTLSCSPISGHRSVSWYQQTPGQGLQFLFEYFSETQRNKGNFPGRFSGRQFSNSRSEMNVSTLELGDSALYLCASSPRDRGLEQYFGPGTRLTVT.

The chain joins TRBV27 to TRBJ2-6; 8 bases align to TRBD1. V trimming: 7 bases; J trimming: 0 bases; junction bases outside the gene matches: 11. CDR3 length equals 18 residues. Germline V gene lookup returns CDR1 MNHEY and CDR2 SMNVEV (reference sequence). CDR3 nucleotide sequence: TGTGCCAGCACCGTTACCGGGACAGGTTTCTCTGGGGCCAACGTCCTGACTTTC. Its translation: CASTVTGTGFSGANVLTF.

Remarks on this clone: The sample holds other DNA sequences that translate to the same CDR3. The chain combines TRBV28 with TRBJ1-5; tentative D call: TRBD1 (5 bases). Germline CDR1 reads MDHEN; CDR2 reads SYDVKM. CDR3 length equals 13 residues. The V and J ends lost 2 bases and 4 bases respectively, with 6 bases between them. This CDR3 reads CASSLTGNQPQHF. DNA of the CDR3: TGTGCCAGCAGTTTAACAGGAAATCAGCCCCAGCATTTT.

The gene calls are TRBV6-5 and TRBJ2-6; D unresolved. Germline CDR1 is MNHEY and CDR2 is SVGAGI. The CDR3 length is 15 residues. With 0 bases removed from V and 0 bases from J, the gap between germline ends came to 3 bases. The CDR3 sequence: CASSYSASGANVLTF. The CDR3 nucleotides read TGTGCCAGCAGTTACTCGGCCTCTGGGGCCAACGTCCTGACTTTC.

The chain couples TRBV7-2 to TRBJ1-5; 7 nucleotides line up with TRBD1. Germline V gene sequence: CDR1 SGHTA, CDR2 FQGNSA. J was trimmed by 1 base and V by 5 bases; bases with no gene match: 11. CDR3 length: 17 residues. CDR3 loop: CASSPQTGRTSNQPQHF. DNA for the CDR3: TGTGCCAGCAGCCCCCAGACAGGGCGGACAAGCAATCAGCCCCAGCATTTT.

The chain employs TRBV6-1 and TRBJ2-5, with 9 bases that match TRBD2. Germline V CDR1 and CDR2: MNHNS, SASEGT. CDR3 size: 14 residues. The V gene end was trimmed by 6 bases and the J gene end by 5 bases; junction bases not matched to a gene: 7. The CDR3 reads CASSTGTSSETQYF. In DNA, the CDR3 is TGTGCCAGCAGCACCGGGACTAGCTCGGAGACCCAGTACTTC.

The chain employs TRBV28 and TRBJ1-2, with 12 bases identical to TRBD1. The V gene's germline CDR1 is MDHEN and CDR2 SYDVKM. CDR3 length: 18 residues. The trim removed 1 base at V and 6 bases at J, leaving 12 bases unmatched. In DNA, the CDR3 is TGTGCCAGCAGTTTATCGGGACAGGGGGCCGGGATTAATCATGGCTACACCTTC. Translating gives CASSLSGQGAGINHGYTF.

This chain uses TRBV7-6 with TRBJ1-4; D uncertain. The CDR3 covers 12 residues. Deletions cut 5 bases from V and 12 bases from J, with 13 bases between. Germline V lookup: CDR1 SGHVS, CDR2 FNYEAQ. The CDR3 coding sequence is TGTGCCAGCAGCCCTCGTCGATTAGAACTGTTTTTT. Protein: CASSPRRLELFF.

The chain carries TRBV6-4 and TRBJ1-2; no reliable D call. The CDR3 is 14 amino acids. Trimming removed 7 bases from V and 0 bases from J, with 12 bases in between. Germline assignment: CDR1 MRHNA and CDR2 SNTAGT. The CDR3 DNA reads as TGTGCCAGCATGTTCGAGATTGCTAACTATGGCTACACCTTC. It encodes CASMFEIANYGYTF.

V gene TRBV5-6 combines with J gene TRBJ2-7, with 8 bases that match TRBD1. After removal of 3 bases from V and 3 bases from J, the junction contained 14 bases not matched to a gene. This CDR3 comprises 17 residues. From germline, CDR1 is SGHDT and CDR2 YYEEEE. The CDR3 DNA is TGTGCCAGCAGCTCGATCCGGACAGGGTCGGGATTCTACGAGCAGTACTTC. It is translated as CASSSIRTGSGFYEQYF.

The chain uses TRBV12-5 and TRBJ1-1; 7 bases are a match to TRBD1. V shed 1 base, J shed 11 bases, and the junction held 4 bases outside the gene matches. Per the germline V gene, CDR1 is LGHNT and CDR2 is FRNRAP. The CDR3 contains 12 residues. The CDR3 here is CASGLETGKAFF. CDR3 sequence (DNA): TGTGCTAGTGGTTTGGAGACAGGGAAGGCTTTCTTT.

The chain joins TRBV27 to TRBJ1-6; the D is unclear. The germline V and J ends were trimmed by 2 bases and 5 bases, with 10 bases remaining between them. The V gene's germline CDR1 is MNHEY and CDR2 SMNVEV (reference sequence). The CDR3 length is 15 residues. The DNA for the CDR3 is TGTGCCAGCAGTTTACAGACGAGGAATAATTCACCCCTCCACTTT. Translation gives CASSLQTRNNSPLHF.

The chain uses TRBV28 and TRBJ1-4, with 10 nucleotides matching TRBD1. V was clipped by 4 bases and J by 5 bases; unmatched bases: 10. CDR3 length equals 17 residues. Germline CDR1 reads MDHEN; CDR2 reads SYDVKM. The CDR3 reads CASSSLRQGALNEKLFF. CDR3 DNA sequence: TGTGCCAGCAGTTCCCTGCGACAGGGGGCCCTAAATGAAAAACTGTTTTTT.

The rearrangement uses TRBV28 and TRBJ2-7, with a tentative D call TRBD1 (7 bases). Germline lookup yields CDR1 MDHEN and CDR2 SYDVKM. CDR3 length: 14 residues. V lost 7 bases, J lost 0 bases, and 13 bases lay in between. The CDR3 spells CASNHRGGSYEQYF. Written as DNA, the CDR3 is TGTGCCAGCAACCACAGGGGAGGCTCCTACGAGCAGTACTTC.

The J gene is TRBJ2-7, the V gene TRBV28; 9 bases map to TRBD1. This CDR3 has 13 residues. J lost 6 bases, V lost 6 bases, and 6 bases had no gene match. Germline V gene sequence: CDR1 MDHEN, CDR2 SYDVKM. CDR3 protein: CASRRGQGSEQYF. CDR3 nucleotides: TGTGCCAGCAGACGTGGACAGGGGAGCGAGCAGTACTTC.

The rearrangement links TRBV27 to TRBJ1-4; 8 nucleotides line up with TRBD1. This CDR3 is built from 14 residues. Looked up from germline, CDR1 is MNHEY and CDR2 is SMNVEV (reference sequence). After removal of 6 bases from V and 13 bases from J, the junction contained 13 bases not matched to a gene. CDR3 coding DNA: TGTGCCAGCAGCATTGACAGGGGTGGGATACGACTGTTTTTT. The encoded protein is CASSIDRGGIRLFF.

The genes are TRBV25-1 and TRBJ2-3; 8 bases match TRBD2. Germline loops: CDR1 MGHDK, CDR2 SYGVNS. V was pared by 6 bases and J by 7 bases, with 6 bases of the junction left unmatched. This CDR3 has 13 residues. The CDR3 DNA sequence: TGTGCCAGCAGAGCGGGAGAGGTGAATACGCAGTATTTT. This codes for CASRAGEVNTQYF.

The rearrangement uses TRBV28 and TRBJ1-5; 8 nucleotides agree with TRBD1. The CDR3 sequence is 18 residues long. Germline V lookup: CDR1 MDHEN, CDR2 SYDVKM. The J segment lost 4 bases and the V segment lost 4 bases, leaving 15 bases of the junction unmatched. CDR3 DNA: TGTGCCAGCAGTTCTCCGGGACAGGCGGCAGATGGGAATCAGCCCCAGCATTTT. Translated, it gives CASSSPGQAADGNQPQHF.

This chain joins TRBV7-9 and TRBJ1-1; 9 bases map to TRBD1. The CDR3 runs 14 residues. The germline V gene has CDR1 SEHNR and CDR2 FQNEAQ (reference sequence). The ends lost 3 bases at V and 1 base at J; junction bases unmatched: 0. CDR3 nucleotides: TGTGCCAGCAGCTTGGGACAGGGGAACACTGAAGCTTTCTTT. Protein product: CASSLGQGNTEAFF. Looking up the rest from reference TRBV7-9 and TRBJ1-1 gives the full variable domain: DTGVSQNPRHKITKRGQNVTFRCDPISEHNRLYWYRQTLGQGPEFLTYFQNEAQLEKSRLLSDRFSAERPKGSFSTLEIQRTEQGDSAMYLCASSLGQGNTEAFFGQGTRLTVV.

The V call is TRBV7-2, the J call TRBJ2-6; tentative D call: TRBD1 (5 bases). Per the germline V gene, CDR1 is SGHTA and CDR2 is FQGNSA. V lost 5 bases, J lost 9 bases, and 8 bases lay in between. The CDR3 consists of 12 residues. CDR3 coding DNA: TGTGCCAGCAGCCCCCAGGGCAACGTCCTGACTTTC. It encodes CASSPQGNVLTF. Full variable domain (remainder filled in from reference TRBV7-2 and TRBJ2-6): GAGVSQSPSNKVTEKGKDVELRCDPISGHTALYWYRQSLGQGLEFLIYFQGNSAPDKSGLPSDRFSAERTGGSVSTLTIQRTQQEDSAVYLCASSPQGNVLTFGAGSRLTVL.

The chain links TRBV5-1 to TRBJ2-2, with D maybe TRBD1 (6 bases). V was clipped by 4 bases and J by 3 bases, with 10 bases between them. The length of the CDR3 is 14 residues. In germline, CDR1 is SGHRS, CDR2 YFSETQ. CDR3 loop: CASSGDTHTGELFF. The CDR3, as DNA: TGCGCCAGCAGCGGGGACACTCACACCGGGGAGCTGTTTTTT.

V usage is TRBV30 and J usage is TRBJ1-5; the D gene is possibly TRBD1 (5 bases). This CDR3 region has 13 residues. Trimming stripped 2 bases from V and 2 bases from J, with 7 bases between. From germline, CDR1 is GTSNPN and CDR2 SVGIG (reference sequence). The CDR3 region is CAWSFRGNQPQHF. In DNA form, the CDR3 reads TGTGCCTGGAGTTTCAGGGGCAATCAGCCCCAGCATTTT.